This is a list of T cell receptor beta chains from one sample in a study of control samples from healthy donors and cancer patients. Generated by immunoSEQ multiplex PCR, the TCRdb table keeps only in-frame clones and is missing some. The table records under 450,000 clones, more than 80% of them present only once. Sequencing was carried out using PBMCs. The receptors derive from a man aged 35 to 55 with head and neck cancer. The CDR3 runs from the conserved cysteine through the conserved F or W. Fields, in order: J gene, clone size, V gene, D gene, CDR3 DNA, CDR3 protein. A D gene is named only where the DNA matches it firmly. Some rows mark clone size as missing; the rest say once, few, many or name a class of expanded clone.

TRBJ2-2	once	TRBV7-9	NA	TGTGCCAGCAGCTCCAGATCCCCCGAACTCCTCGGGGAGCTGTTTTTT	CASSSRSPELLGELFF
TRBJ1-2	NA	TRBV25-1	NA	TGTGCCAGCAGTGAAGGGCAGGGTGGTGTCTATGGCTACACCTTC	CASSEGQGGVYGYTF
TRBJ1-2	NA	TRBV4-2	NA	TGTGCCAGCAGCCAAGAACGGACAGCTAGCTATGGCTACACCTTC	CASSQERTASYGYTF
TRBJ2-1	NA	TRBV7-2	TRBD1	TGTGCCAGCAGCCCTAGTTACTCCGGGACAGGTTCTCTAGATGAGCAGTTCTTC	CASSPSYSGTGSLDEQFF
TRBJ2-5	NA	TRBV24-1	NA	TGTGCCACCAGTGTAGGAGAGACCCAGTACTTC	CATSVGETQYF
TRBJ2-7	few	TRBV10-3	NA	TGTGCCATCAGTGAAGGAGTCAGGTCTCTCTTC	CAISEGVRSLF
TRBJ1-5	NA	TRBV28	NA	TGTGCCAGCAGCTTAGTTGGGGGCGGGTTTGAGGATCAGCCCCAGCATTTT	CASSLVGGGFEDQPQHF
TRBJ2-2	NA	TRBV27	TRBD2	TGTGCCAGCAGTTTAGGTAGCGGGGGGGCAGCGGGGGAGCTGTTTTTT	CASSLGSGGAAGELFF
TRBJ2-7	NA	TRBV11-2	NA	TGTGCCAGCACCCAGAATGCCTTGTCCCCGCCCACCGACTACGAGCAGTACTTC	CASTQNALSPPTDYEQYF
TRBJ2-2	NA	TRBV4-1	NA	TGCGCCAGCAGCCAAGATCCCCCATCAGGGGCGGGCACCGGGGAGCTGTTTTTT	CASSQDPPSGAGTGELFF
TRBJ2-2	NA	TRBV7-3	TRBD2	TGTGCCAGCAGCTTACAAGCGGGAGTTTACACCGGGGAGCTGTTTTTT	CASSLQAGVYTGELFF
TRBJ2-5	NA	TRBV6-1	TRBD2	TGTGCCAGCAGTGAAACCGGGACTAGCGGAGAGACCCAGTACTTC	CASSETGTSGETQYF
TRBJ1-4	NA	TRBV6-2/TRBV6-3	NA	TGTGCCAGCAGTTACGGAACAGACACAAATGAAAAACTGTTTTTT	CASSYGTDTNEKLFF
TRBJ1-5	NA	TRBV5-4	NA	TGTGCCAGCAGCTTGGAGGGACCAAATCAGCCCCAGCATTTT	CASSLEGPNQPQHF
TRBJ1-5	few	TRBV7-9	NA	TGTGCCAGCAGCGCCCGGGTCAATCAGCCCCAGCATTTT	CASSARVNQPQHF
TRBJ2-1	NA	TRBV10-3	TRBD2	TGTGCCATCAGTGCCGGGACTAGCAGTTTCAATGAGCAGTTCTTC	CAISAGTSSFNEQFF
TRBJ2-7	NA	TRBV27	TRBD2	TGTGCCAGCAATAGCGGGAGCTCTTACGAGCAGTACTTC	CASNSGSSYEQYF
TRBJ2-5	NA	TRBV7-2	NA	TGTGCCAGCAGACCAGGGGCAGAGACCCAGTACTTC	CASRPGAETQYF
TRBJ1-4	NA	TRBV28	TRBD1	TGTGCCAGCAGTTTCCCTGGACAGGGAGGCCCCACCGAAAAACTGTTTTTT	CASSFPGQGGPTEKLFF
TRBJ2-3	few	TRBV5-1	TRBD2	TGCGCCAGCGAAGCGGGGGGGCGAGCAGATACGCAGTATTTT	CASEAGGRADTQYF
TRBJ2-7	once	TRBV11-2	TRBD1	TGTGCCAGCAGCTTAAACAGGGGGCCCTACGAGCAGTACTTC	CASSLNRGPYEQYF
TRBJ1-1	NA	TRBV14	TRBD1	TGTGCCAGCAGACCTGGGACAGGGGTAGTTAACACTGAAGCTTTCTTT	CASRPGTGVVNTEAFF
TRBJ2-5	NA	TRBV7-3	NA	TGTGCCAGCAGCTTAACGGGAGGACGGGCAGAGACCCAGTACTTC	CASSLTGGRAETQYF
TRBJ2-1	NA	TRBV6-5	NA	TGTGCCAGCACTCTACCGACAGAATACAATGAGCAGTTCTTC	CASTLPTEYNEQFF
TRBJ1-1	NA	TRBV7-3	NA	TGTGCCAGCAGCTCCGAAAGCCTGAACACTGAAGCTTTCTTT	CASSSESLNTEAFF
TRBJ2-5	NA	TRBV9	TRBD2	TGTGCCAGCAGCGTAGAAAGCGGGAGCTCTGAGACCCAGTACTTC	CASSVESGSSETQYF
TRBJ1-1	once	TRBV5-1	NA	TGCGCCAGCAGCTTGGAGCTGGGTGGCAGTCGCCTTGAAGCTTTCTTT	CASSLELGGSRLEAFF
TRBJ2-3	NA	TRBV9	NA	TGTGCCAGCAGCGTAGGGGGGGCCTACACAGATACGCAGTATTTT	CASSVGGAYTDTQYF
TRBJ1-4	NA	TRBV29-1	NA	TGCAGCGTGGAAGCCGGGCGGGGGGAAAAACTGTTTTTT	CSVEAGRGEKLFF
TRBJ2-3	NA	TRBV11-2	NA	TGTGCCAGCAGCTTACGTAGCCCCCGAGGGGATACGCAGTATTTT	CASSLRSPRGDTQYF
TRBJ2-5	NA	TRBV9	NA	TGTGCCAGCAGCGCCGCGGTTAGGACAGCTCAAGAGACCCAGTACTTC	CASSAAVRTAQETQYF
TRBJ2-3	NA	TRBV28	NA	TGTGCCAGCACCCTGACACCCAGCACAGATACGCAGTATTTT	CASTLTPSTDTQYF
TRBJ1-1	NA	TRBV27	NA	TGTGCCAGCAGTATGGGTGGGAACACTGAAGCTTTCTTT	CASSMGGNTEAFF
TRBJ1-2	NA	TRBV28	NA	TGTGCCAGCAGTGGACTGAAAGGTCATGGCTACACCTTC	CASSGLKGHGYTF
TRBJ2-7	NA	TRBV7-6	NA	TGTGCCAGCAGCCTGAATCGGAACCCCACGATTTACGAGCAGTACTTC	CASSLNRNPTIYEQYF
TRBJ2-3	NA	TRBV21-1	NA	TGTGCCAGCAGCAAGGTCAGGCAGGGACCCACAGATACGCAGTATTTT	CASSKVRQGPTDTQYF
TRBJ2-7	NA	TRBV3-1/TRBV3-2	TRBD1	TGTGCCAGCAGCCGCGGAACACTACAGGGGTTTTCCTACGAGCAGTACTTC	CASSRGTLQGFSYEQYF
TRBJ2-3	NA	TRBV9	NA	TGTGCCAGCAGCGTAGGGGCGGATAGCACAGATACGCAGTATTTT	CASSVGADSTDTQYF
TRBJ2-3	NA	TRBV29-1	NA	TGCAGCGTTAATGCTGGGGGCACAGATACGCAGTATTTT	CSVNAGGTDTQYF
TRBJ2-4	NA	TRBV19	NA	TGTGCCAGTAGTGAAGGACCCACCTGGGACTTC	CASSEGPTWDF
TRBJ1-1	NA	TRBV14	NA	TGTGCCAGCAGCCAGGTTCAGGGAGGCAGAATGAACACTGAAGCTTTCTTT	CASSQVQGGRMNTEAFF
TRBJ2-5	NA	TRBV19	NA	TGTGCCAGTAGCCAACCCACAAGACTAGGGGGGTTAGAGACCCAGTACTTC	CASSQPTRLGGLETQYF
TRBJ2-7	NA	TRBV21-1	NA	TGTGCCAGCAGCAAAATTCCCTCTGGCCGGGACAGGGTTTGCGAGCAGTACTTC	CASSKIPSGRDRVCEQYF